This T cell receptor beta chain stems from a study of blood T cell repertoires in COVID-19. Authors' data handling: Reference gene primer amplification in the assay estimated nucleated cell counts. The protocol was immunoSEQ multiplex PCR, while the TCRdb copy is restricted to in-frame clones and leaves out a portion. From that table come the V and J calls and clone size; the DNA was used to work out D and trimming. The sample yields some 490,000 clones, about 85% seen once. The age range of participants was roughly 18 to 90 years, with residence in about two dozen US areas. Categorization into cohorts depended on clinical history that participants reported. Two negative PCRs, clearance, or symptom resolution were required of recovered Cohort 3 donors. The CDR3 consists of 18 residues. Trimming removed 4 bases from V and 2 bases from J; junction bases left unmatched: 12. Germline values: CDR1 SGHRS, CDR2 YFSETQ.

The sequence was obtained from a woman between 55 and 75 years old who had recovered from COVID-19. The J gene is TRBJ2-1, the V gene TRBV5-1; 10 bases map to TRBD2. The sample taken for sequencing was PBMCs or T cells enriched from blood (not recorded which). As DNA, the CDR3 is TGCGCCAGCAGCGCCCCGGGGAGCGGGGGGGCTCCCTACAATGAGCAGTTCTTC. This translates into CASSAPGSGGAPYNEQFF.